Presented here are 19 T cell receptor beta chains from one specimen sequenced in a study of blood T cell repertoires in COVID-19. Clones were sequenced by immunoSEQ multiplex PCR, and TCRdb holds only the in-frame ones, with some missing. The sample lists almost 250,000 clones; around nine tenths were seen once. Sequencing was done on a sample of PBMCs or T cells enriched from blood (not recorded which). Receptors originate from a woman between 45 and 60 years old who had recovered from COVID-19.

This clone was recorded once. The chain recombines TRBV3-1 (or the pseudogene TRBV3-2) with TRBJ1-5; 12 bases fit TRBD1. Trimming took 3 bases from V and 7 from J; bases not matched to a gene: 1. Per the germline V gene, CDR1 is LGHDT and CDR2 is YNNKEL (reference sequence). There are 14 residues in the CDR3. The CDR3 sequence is CASSQGQGAQPQHF. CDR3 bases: TGTGCCAGCAGCCAGGGACAGGGGGCCCAGCCCCAGCATTTT.

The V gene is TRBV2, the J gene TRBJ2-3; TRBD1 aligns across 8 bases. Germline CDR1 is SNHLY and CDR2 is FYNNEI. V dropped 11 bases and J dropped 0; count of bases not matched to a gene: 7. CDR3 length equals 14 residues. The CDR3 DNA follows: TGTGCCGGATGGACAGGGTCGAGCACAGATACGCAGTATTTT. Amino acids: CAGWTGSSTDTQYF.

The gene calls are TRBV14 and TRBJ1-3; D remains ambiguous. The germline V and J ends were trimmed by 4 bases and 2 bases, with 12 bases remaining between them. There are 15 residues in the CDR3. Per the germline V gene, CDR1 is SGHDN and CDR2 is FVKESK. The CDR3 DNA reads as TGTGCCAGCAGCCCGCCTTCGGTCGCTGGAAACACCATATATTTT. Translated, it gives CASSPPSVAGNTIYF.

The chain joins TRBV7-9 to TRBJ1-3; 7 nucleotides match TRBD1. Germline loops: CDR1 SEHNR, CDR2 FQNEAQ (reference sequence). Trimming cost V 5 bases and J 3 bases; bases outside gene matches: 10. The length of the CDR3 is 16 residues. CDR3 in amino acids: CASSRYDRASGNTIYF. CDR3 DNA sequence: TGTGCCAGCAGCCGATACGACAGGGCGAGTGGAAACACCATATATTTT.

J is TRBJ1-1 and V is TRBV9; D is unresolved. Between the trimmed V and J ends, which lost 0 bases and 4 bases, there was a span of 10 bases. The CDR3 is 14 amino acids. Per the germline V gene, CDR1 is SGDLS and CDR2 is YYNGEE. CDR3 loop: CASSVDGGSTEAFF. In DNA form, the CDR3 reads TGTGCCAGCAGCGTAGACGGTGGGAGCACTGAAGCTTTCTTT. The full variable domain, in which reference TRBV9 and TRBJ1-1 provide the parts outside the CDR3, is DSGVTQTPKHLITATGQRVTLRCSPRSGDLSVYWYQQSLDQGLQFLIQYYNGEERAKGNILERFSAQQFPDLHSELNLSSLELGDSALYFCASSVDGGSTEAFFGQGTRLTVV.

The CDR3 loop reads CASSLGAVTLAFF. The CDR3 DNA reads as TGTGCCAGCAGTCTAGGGGCCGTTACCCTGGCTTTCTTT. The rearrangement uses TRBV12-3 or TRBV12-4 and TRBJ1-1; tentatively, D is TRBD1 (5 bases). Between the trimmed V and J ends, which lost 5 bases and 11 bases, there was a span of 18 bases. CDR3 length equals 13 residues.

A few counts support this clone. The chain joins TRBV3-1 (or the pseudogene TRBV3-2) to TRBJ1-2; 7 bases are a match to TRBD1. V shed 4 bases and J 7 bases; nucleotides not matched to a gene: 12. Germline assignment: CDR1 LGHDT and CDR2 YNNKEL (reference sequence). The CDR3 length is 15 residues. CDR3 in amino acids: CASSRGTGEALGYTF. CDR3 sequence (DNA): TGTGCCAGCAGCCGTGGAACAGGGGAGGCCCTTGGCTACACCTTC.

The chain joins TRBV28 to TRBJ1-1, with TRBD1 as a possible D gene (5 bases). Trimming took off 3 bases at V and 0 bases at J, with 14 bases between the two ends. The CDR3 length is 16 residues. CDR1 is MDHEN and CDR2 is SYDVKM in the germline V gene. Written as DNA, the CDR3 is TGTGCCAGCAGTTTTATCAGGGATTCCATGAACACTGAAGCTTTCTTT. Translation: CASSFIRDSMNTEAFF.

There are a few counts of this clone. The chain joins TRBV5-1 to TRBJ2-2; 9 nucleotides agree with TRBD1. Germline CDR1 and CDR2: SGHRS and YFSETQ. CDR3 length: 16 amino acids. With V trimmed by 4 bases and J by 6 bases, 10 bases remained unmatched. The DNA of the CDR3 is TGCGCCAGCAGCCCCGCCGGACAGGGGCACTCCGGGGAGCTGTTTTTT. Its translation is CASSPAGQGHSGELFF.

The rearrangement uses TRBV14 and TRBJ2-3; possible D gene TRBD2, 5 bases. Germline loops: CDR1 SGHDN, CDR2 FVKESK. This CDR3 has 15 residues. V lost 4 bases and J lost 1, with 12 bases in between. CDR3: CASSLRRFGTDTQYF. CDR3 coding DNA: TGTGCCAGCAGCCTCCGGAGGTTCGGCACAGATACGCAGTATTTT.

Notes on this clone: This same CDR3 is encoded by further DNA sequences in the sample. The CDR3 here is CASSQGQNSPLHF. The CDR3, as DNA: TGTGCCAGCAGCCAAGGACAAAATTCACCCCTCCACTTT. This rearrangement joins TRBV3-1 (or the pseudogene TRBV3-2) to TRBJ1-6; D gene ambiguous. The CDR3 sequence is 13 residues long. V lost 1 base, J lost 7 bases, and 5 bases lay in between. Germline lookup yields CDR1 LGHDT and CDR2 YNNKEL (reference sequence).

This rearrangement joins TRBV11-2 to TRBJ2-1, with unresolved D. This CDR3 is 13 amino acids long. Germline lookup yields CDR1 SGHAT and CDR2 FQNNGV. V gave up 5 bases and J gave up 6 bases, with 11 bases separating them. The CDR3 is CASSLMGINEQFF. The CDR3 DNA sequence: TGTGCCAGCAGCCTAATGGGCATCAATGAGCAGTTCTTC.

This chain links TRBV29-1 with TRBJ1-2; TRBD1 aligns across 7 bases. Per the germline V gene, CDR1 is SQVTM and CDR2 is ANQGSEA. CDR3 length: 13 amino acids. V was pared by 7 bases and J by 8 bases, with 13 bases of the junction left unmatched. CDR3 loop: CSATGTPFGGYTF. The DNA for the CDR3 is TGCAGCGCGACAGGGACCCCCTTTGGAGGCTACACCTTC.

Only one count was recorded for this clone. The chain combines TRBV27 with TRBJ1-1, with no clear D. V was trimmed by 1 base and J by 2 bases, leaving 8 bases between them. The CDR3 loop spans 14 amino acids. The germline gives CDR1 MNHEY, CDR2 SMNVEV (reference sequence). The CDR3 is CASSLLGRNTEAFF. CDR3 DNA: TGTGCCAGCAGTTTATTGGGCAGAAACACTGAAGCTTTCTTT.

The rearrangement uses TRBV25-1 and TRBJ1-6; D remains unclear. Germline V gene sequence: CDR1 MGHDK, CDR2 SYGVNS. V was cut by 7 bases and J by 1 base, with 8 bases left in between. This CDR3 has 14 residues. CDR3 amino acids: CASMKESYNSPLHF. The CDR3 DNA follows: TGTGCCAGCATGAAGGAGTCCTATAATTCACCCCTCCACTTT.

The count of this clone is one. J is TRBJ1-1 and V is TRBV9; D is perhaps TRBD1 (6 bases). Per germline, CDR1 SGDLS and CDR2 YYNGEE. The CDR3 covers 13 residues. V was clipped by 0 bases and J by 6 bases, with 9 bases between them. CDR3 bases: TGTGCCAGCAGCGTAGGAGCAGGGGCTGAAGCTTTCTTT. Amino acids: CASSVGAGAEAFF.

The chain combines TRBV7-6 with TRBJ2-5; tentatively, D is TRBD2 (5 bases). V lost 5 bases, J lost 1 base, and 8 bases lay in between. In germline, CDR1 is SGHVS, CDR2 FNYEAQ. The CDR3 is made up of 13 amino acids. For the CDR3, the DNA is TGTGCCAGCAGCCAGCGGATCCAAGAGACCCAGTACTTC. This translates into CASSQRIQETQYF.

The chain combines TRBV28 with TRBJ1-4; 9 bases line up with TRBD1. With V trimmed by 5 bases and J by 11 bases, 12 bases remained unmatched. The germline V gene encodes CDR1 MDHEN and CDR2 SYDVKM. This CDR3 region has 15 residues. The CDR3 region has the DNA TGTGCCAGCAGTCCGTTGAGGGACAGGGAGGGGAAACTGTTTTTT. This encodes CASSPLRDREGKLFF.

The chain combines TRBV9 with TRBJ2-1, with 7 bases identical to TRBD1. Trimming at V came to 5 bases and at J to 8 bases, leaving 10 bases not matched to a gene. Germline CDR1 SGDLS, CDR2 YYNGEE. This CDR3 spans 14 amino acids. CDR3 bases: TGTGCCAGCAGTAGGGACAGCCCAACGGATGAGCAGTTCTTC. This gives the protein CASSRDSPTDEQFF. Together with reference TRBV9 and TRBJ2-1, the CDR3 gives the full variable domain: DSGVTQTPKHLITATGQRVTLRCSPRSGDLSVYWYQQSLDQGLQFLIQYYNGEERAKGNILERFSAQQFPDLHSELNLSSLELGDSALYFCASSRDSPTDEQFFGPGTRLTVL.